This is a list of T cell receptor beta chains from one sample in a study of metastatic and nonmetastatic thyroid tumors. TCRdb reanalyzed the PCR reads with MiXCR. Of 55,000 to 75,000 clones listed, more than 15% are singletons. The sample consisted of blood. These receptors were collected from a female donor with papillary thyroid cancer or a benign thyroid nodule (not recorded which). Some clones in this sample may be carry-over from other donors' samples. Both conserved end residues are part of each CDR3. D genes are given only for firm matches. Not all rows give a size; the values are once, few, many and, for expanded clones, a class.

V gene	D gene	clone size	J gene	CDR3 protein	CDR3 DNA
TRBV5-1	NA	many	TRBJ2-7	CASSLHRAEQYF	TGCGCCAGCAGCTTGCACAGGGCCGAGCAGTACTTC
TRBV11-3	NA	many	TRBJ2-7	CASSWLASSYEQYF	TGTGCCAGCAGCTGGCTAGCGAGCTCCTACGAGCAGTACTTC
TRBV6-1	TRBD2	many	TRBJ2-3	CASSSSGGTDTQYF	TGTGCCAGCAGTTCTAGCGGGGGCACAGATACGCAGTATTTT
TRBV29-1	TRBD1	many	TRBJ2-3	CSVEGGQGSPDTQYF	TGCAGCGTGGAAGGGGGACAGGGCTCCCCAGATACGCAGTATTTT
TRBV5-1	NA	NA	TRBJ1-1	CASSLEPSTEAFF	TGCGCCAGCAGCTTGGAGCCCAGCACTGAAGCTTTCTTT
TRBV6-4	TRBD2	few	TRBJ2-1	CASSDSAGYNEQFF	TGTGCCAGCAGTGACTCAGCGGGATACAATGAGCAGTTCTTC
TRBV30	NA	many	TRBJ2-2	CAWNSQELTGELFF	TGTGCCTGGAACTCCCAGGAATTAACCGGGGAGCTGTTTTTT
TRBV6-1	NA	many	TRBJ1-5	CASSKTGSNQPQHF	TGTGCCAGCAGCAAGACAGGTAGCAATCAGCCCCAGCATTTT
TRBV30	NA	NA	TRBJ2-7	CAWSAGTLTYEQYF	TGTGCCTGGAGCGCCGGGACACTCACCTACGAGCAGTACTTC
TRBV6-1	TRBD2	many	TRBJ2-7	CASRSSGYEQYF	TGTGCCAGCAGATCTAGCGGTTACGAGCAGTACTTC
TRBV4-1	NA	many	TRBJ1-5	CASSREGGGSNQPQHF	TGCGCCAGCAGCCGGGAGGGTGGAGGTAGCAATCAGCCCCAGCATTTT
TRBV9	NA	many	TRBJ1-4	CASSVRPERHEKLFF	TGTGCCAGCAGCGTTAGACCCGAGAGGCATGAAAAACTGTTTTTT
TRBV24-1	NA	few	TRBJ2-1	CATSEQGLFYNEQFF	TGTGCCACCAGTGAACAGGGACTTTTCTACAATGAGCAGTTCTTC
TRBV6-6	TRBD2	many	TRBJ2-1	CASSYLLAGGPNNEQFF	TGTGCCAGCAGTTACCTATTAGCGGGAGGGCCCAACAATGAGCAGTTCTTC
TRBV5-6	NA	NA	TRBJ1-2	CASSFVTGSGYTF	TGTGCCAGCAGCTTTGTCACAGGGAGCGGCTACACCTTC
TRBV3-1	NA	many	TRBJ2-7	CASSHSDRSGEQYF	TGTGCCAGCAGCCATAGTGACAGGTCTGGGGAGCAGTACTTC
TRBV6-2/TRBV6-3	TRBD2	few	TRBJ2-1	CASSYLAGSYNEQFF	TGTGCCAGCAGTTATCTAGCGGGTTCCTACAATGAGCAGTTCTTC
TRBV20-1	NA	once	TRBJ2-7	CSAYSPDEQYF	TGCAGTGCCTACAGCCCCGACGAGCAGTACTTC
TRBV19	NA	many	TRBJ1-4	CASNSMGGANEKLFF	TGTGCCAGTAATAGTATGGGAGGAGCTAATGAAAAACTGTTTTTT
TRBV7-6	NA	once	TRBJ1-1	CASSLDGLGTEAFF	TGTGCCAGCAGCTTAGACGGCCTGGGCACTGAAGCTTTCTTT
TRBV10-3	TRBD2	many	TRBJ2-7	CATREGREGGYEQYF	TGTGCCACCCGAGAAGGGCGGGAGGGCGGGTACGAGCAGTACTTC
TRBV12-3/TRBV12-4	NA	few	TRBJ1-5	CASSRWAVNQPQHF	TGTGCCAGCAGTAGGTGGGCAGTCAATCAGCCCCAGCATTTT
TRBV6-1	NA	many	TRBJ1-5	CASSEVGITGVSQHF	TGTGCCAGCAGTGAAGTTGGAATAACTGGGGTATCGCAGCATTTT
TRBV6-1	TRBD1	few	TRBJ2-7	CASSEKGAGTLEQYF	TGTGCCAGCAGTGAAAAGGGGGCTGGAACCCTCGAGCAGTACTTC
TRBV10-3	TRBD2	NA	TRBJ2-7	CAISEGTSGRALTVEQYF	TGTGCCATCAGTGAAGGGACTAGCGGGAGGGCCTTGACGGTCGAGCAGTACTTC
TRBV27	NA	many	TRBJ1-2	CASSAGAYGYTF	TGTGCCAGCAGCGCAGGGGCCTATGGCTACACCTTC
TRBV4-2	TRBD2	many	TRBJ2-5	CGGAGGPRGEETQYF	TGTGGCGGGGCGGGAGGGCCGCGGGGGGAAGAGACCCAGTACTTC
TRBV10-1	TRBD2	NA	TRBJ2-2	CASGDSGSNRNTGELFF	TGCGCCAGCGGGGATAGCGGGAGTAATAGGAACACCGGGGAGCTGTTTTTT
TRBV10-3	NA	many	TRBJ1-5	CAISEETVQPQHF	TGTGCCATCAGTGAGGAGACAGTTCAGCCCCAGCATTTT
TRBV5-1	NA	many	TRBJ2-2	CASSDASGSGELFF	TGCGCCAGCAGCGATGCCTCCGGGAGTGGGGAGCTGTTTTTT
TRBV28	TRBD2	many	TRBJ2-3	CASSLTLAGTTDTQYF	TGTGCCAGCAGTTTAACGCTAGCGGGAACCACAGATACGCAGTATTTT
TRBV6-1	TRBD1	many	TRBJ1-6	CASRPGTADSPLHF	TGTGCCAGCAGACCCGGGACAGCGGATTCACCCCTCCACTTT
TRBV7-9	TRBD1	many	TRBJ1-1	CASSLSRTGGGEAFF	TGTGCCAGCAGCTTATCACGAACAGGGGGCGGTGAAGCTTTCTTT
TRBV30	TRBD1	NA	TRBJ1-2	CAWSVGTGGGYTF	TGTGCCTGGAGTGTAGGTACAGGGGGTGGCTACACCTTC
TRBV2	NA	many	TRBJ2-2	CASSVGGFVSGELFF	TGTGCCAGCAGTGTTGGAGGGTTTGTGTCCGGGGAGCTGTTTTTT
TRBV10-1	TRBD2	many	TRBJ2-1	CASSEYRLAGVYNEQFF	TGCGCCAGCAGTGAGTACAGACTAGCGGGAGTTTATAATGAGCAGTTCTTC
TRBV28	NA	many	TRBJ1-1	CASSLWEGTEAFF	TGTGCCAGCAGTTTATGGGAGGGCACTGAAGCTTTCTTT
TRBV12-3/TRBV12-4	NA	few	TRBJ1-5	CASSSTPSNQPQHF	TGTGCCAGCAGTTCAACCCCTAGCAATCAGCCCCAGCATTTT
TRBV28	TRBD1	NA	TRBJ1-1	CASSYRGLNTEAFF	TGTGCCAGCAGTTACAGGGGATTGAACACTGAAGCTTTCTTT
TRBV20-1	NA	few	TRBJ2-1	CSARGVGSYNEQFF	TGCAGTGCTAGGGGGGTCGGCTCCTACAATGAGCAGTTCTTC
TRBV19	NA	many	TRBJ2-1	CATLFHGGNNEQFF	TGTGCCACCCTCTTCCACGGGGGAAACAATGAGCAGTTCTTC
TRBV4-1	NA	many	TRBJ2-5	CASSRGTSAFPETQYF	TGCGCCAGCAGCCGGGGTACATCGGCGTTCCCAGAGACCCAGTACTTC
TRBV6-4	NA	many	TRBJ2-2	CASSGQPLSAGELFF	TGTGCCAGCAGTGGCCAGCCCCTTAGTGCCGGGGAGCTGTTTTTT
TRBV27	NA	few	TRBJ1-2	CASSLLKRDGYTF	TGTGCCAGCAGCTTACTAAAGCGTGATGGCTACACCTTC
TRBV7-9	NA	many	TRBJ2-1	CASSLGSTYNEQFF	TGTGCCAGCAGCTTGGGGTCGACCTACAATGAGCAGTTCTTC
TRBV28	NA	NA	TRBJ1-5	CASSSEGRAGNQPQHF	TGTGCCAGCAGTTCGGAGGGCAGGGCGGGGAATCAGCCCCAGCATTTT